The 32 T cell receptor beta chains presented below share a single source sample, sequenced in a study of T cells expressing NK-cell markers. TCRdb re-analyzed the 5' RACE reads; it lists each CDR3 protein once, without DNA. The sample totals hundreds of thousands of distinct CDR3 sequences. The sample was blood T cells: a sorted CD56 or NKG2C T cell subset, CD4+ or CD8+ T cells, or bulk PBMC T cells (not recorded which). The receptors come from a woman aged 18-70 years in good health.

The chain employs TRBV20-1 and TRBJ2-1; TCRdb's D call of TRBD2 is untestable without DNA. The CDR3 is 18 amino acids. The germline V gene has CDR1 DFQATT and CDR2 SNEGSKA (reference sequence). CDR3 sequence: CSARQGLAGGRYYNEQFF.

This chain links TRBV11-2 with TRBJ2-3. CDR1 is SGHAT and CDR2 is FQNNGV in the germline V gene. The CDR3 consists of 12 residues. CDR3 sequence reads: CASSQLGDTQYF. Full variable domain (outside the CDR3, taken from reference TRBV11-2 and TRBJ2-3): EAGVAQSPRYKIIEKRQSVAFWCNPISGHATLYWYQQILGQGPKLLIQFQNNGVVDDSQLPKDRFSAERLKGVDSTLKIQPAKLEDSAVYLCASSQLGDTQYFGPGTRLTVL.

V and J are TRBV7-8 and TRBJ2-7; TCRdb's assignment of TRBD2 cannot be checked, as there is no DNA. The CDR3 sequence is 14 residues long. The germline V gene has CDR1 SGHVS and CDR2 FQNEAQ. The CDR3 is CASSQGLPSHEQYF.

The V and J genes are TRBV18 and TRBJ2-5; TCRdb outputs TRBD2, but without DNA this stays unchecked. The CDR3 loop spans 15 amino acids. The germline V gene encodes CDR1 KGHSH and CDR2 LQKENI. The CDR3 protein is CASSPPSQRQETQYF.

The genes are TRBV5-5 and TRBJ2-1; TCRdb's D gene call, TRBD1, goes unchecked for lack of DNA. There are 15 residues in the CDR3. Germline lookup yields CDR1 SGHKS and CDR2 YYEKEE (reference sequence). CDR3 in amino acids: CASSLATGAYNEQFF.

This chain connects TRBV20-1 to TRBJ1-4; the D gene TCRdb calls, TRBD1, cannot be checked with no DNA. In germline, CDR1 is DFQATT, CDR2 SNEGSKA (reference sequence). The CDR3 extends over 15 amino acids. CDR3 sequence: CSAPNRGSNNEKLFF.

V is TRBV6-2 or TRBV6-3 and J is TRBJ2-1; TCRdb selects TRBD2, and the lack of DNA leaves this call unchecked. This CDR3 is built from 16 residues. Per germline, CDR1 MNHEY and CDR2 SVGEGT. CDR3 in amino acids: CASRSGGTSAYNEQFF.

CDR3 sequence reads: CASSYEVTGIDEQFF. V usage is TRBV6-5 and J usage is TRBJ2-1; TCRdb's D gene call, TRBD1, goes unchecked for lack of DNA. Germline values: CDR1 MNHEY, CDR2 SVGAGI. There are 15 residues in the CDR3.

The CDR3 sequence: CASIITGGQALGYTF. This chain uses TRBV12-3 or TRBV12-4 with TRBJ1-2. This CDR3 is 15 amino acids long.

This chain links TRBV12-3 or TRBV12-4 with TRBJ2-2. This CDR3 has 14 residues. Here the CDR3 reads CASSLVENTGELFF.

CDR3 sequence reads: CASSQDWNGETQYF. The rearrangement links TRBV4-3 to TRBJ2-5. The CDR3 spans 14 residues. Germline V gene data show CDR1 as LGHNA and CDR2 as YSLEER.

This chain joins TRBV2 and TRBJ2-3; the TCRdb D gene call, TRBD2, has no DNA to confirm it. The CDR3 extends over 16 amino acids. Germline V gene data show CDR1 as SNHLY and CDR2 as FYNNEI. CDR3 residues: CASVGGLAESTDTQYF.

V and J are TRBV7-9 and TRBJ1-6; TCRdb's D gene call, TRBD1, goes unchecked for lack of DNA. The CDR3 length is 12 residues. Germline CDR1 reads SEHNR; CDR2 reads FQNEAQ (reference sequence). The CDR3 sequence is CASSPGESPLHF.

This chain joins TRBV29-1 and TRBJ2-2; with no DNA, the TCRdb D assignment of TRBD2 cannot be verified. In germline, CDR1 is SQVTM, CDR2 ANQGSEA. This CDR3 has 15 amino acids. CDR3 region: CSVQAGGMATGELFF.

J is TRBJ2-3 and V is TRBV24-1; TCRdb designates TRBD1, a call that cannot be tested without DNA. The CDR3 loop spans 15 amino acids. CDR1 is KGHDR and CDR2 is SFDVKD in the germline V gene. The CDR3: CATSDAGQATDTQYF.

The CDR3 region is CASSLFKQNNEQFF. The chain joins TRBV7-8 to TRBJ2-1. Per the germline V gene, CDR1 is SGHVS and CDR2 is FQNEAQ. The CDR3 loop spans 14 amino acids.

The chain carries TRBV5-6 and TRBJ2-3; the TCRdb D gene call, TRBD2, has no DNA to confirm it. In germline, CDR1 is SGHDT, CDR2 YYEEEE. CDR3 length: 17 amino acids. The CDR3 reads CASSLEPGLAHTDTQYF.

The V call is TRBV2, the J call TRBJ1-1; the TCRdb call, TRBD1, lacks DNA for checking. The CDR3 totals 18 residues. CDR1 is SNHLY, CDR2 FYNNEI, per germline. CDR3 sequence: CASTPRQGRTPWDTEAFF.

V usage is TRBV23-1 and J usage is TRBJ2-5; the D call of TRBD1 rests on TCRdb alone, since no DNA is present to check it. TRBV23-1 carries the ORF label, with uncertain function. This CDR3 has 17 residues. This CDR3 reads CASSRNRKRTGGETQYF.

J is TRBJ2-1 and V is TRBV11-2; the TRBD2 assignment by TCRdb is unverifiable without DNA. From germline, CDR1 is SGHAT and CDR2 FQNNGV. The CDR3 is made up of 14 amino acids. CDR3 amino acids: CASSSGGRNNEQFF.

This sequence joins TRBV7-9 and TRBJ2-3. The CDR3 covers 14 residues. The germline V gene has CDR1 SEHNR and CDR2 FQNEAQ (reference sequence). This CDR3 is CASSLAGWADTQYF.

J is TRBJ1-1 and V is TRBV5-4. Germline CDR1 is SGHNT and CDR2 is YYREEE (reference sequence). CDR3 length: 13 amino acids. The CDR3 is CASSSPMEFEAFF.

The genes are TRBV20-1 and TRBJ1-1; TCRdb indicates TRBD1, and absent DNA this call remains unverified. The length of the CDR3 is 14 residues. Germline-derived CDR1 and CDR2 are DFQATT and SNEGSKA (reference sequence). The CDR3 loop is CSASGDRGGTEAFF.

V usage is TRBV10-3 and J usage is TRBJ2-2; TCRdb's assignment of TRBD1 cannot be checked, as there is no DNA. CDR3 size: 15 residues. Per the germline V gene, CDR1 is ENHRY and CDR2 is SYGVKD. CDR3: CAISHGQGSTGELFF.

The genes are TRBV6-1 and TRBJ2-7; checking the TCRdb D call of TRBD2 is not possible without DNA. Germline V gene lookup returns CDR1 MNHNS and CDR2 SASEGT. This CDR3 comprises 14 residues. The CDR3 region is CASNPGHYSYEQYF.

The genes are TRBV6-1 and TRBJ2-3. Looked up from germline, CDR1 is MNHNS and CDR2 is SASEGT. The length of the CDR3 is 16 residues. This CDR3 is CASNPDVGLAADTQYF.

The chain joins TRBV3-1 to TRBJ2-5. Germline CDR1 is LGHDT and CDR2 is YNNKEL (reference sequence). The CDR3 runs 14 residues. CDR3 region: CASSQDQRGETQYF.

This chain joins TRBV7-2 and TRBJ2-1. The germline V gene encodes CDR1 SGHTA and CDR2 FQGNSA. This CDR3 is built from 14 residues. This chain's CDR3 is CASSLGFSYNEQFF.

V gene TRBV6-2 or TRBV6-3 combines with J gene TRBJ1-4. CDR1 MNHEY and CDR2 SVGEGT come from the germline V gene. The CDR3 sequence is 14 residues long. Here the CDR3 reads CASSTDRFNEKLFF.

V is TRBV20-1 and J is TRBJ2-3; the D call from TCRdb, TRBD2, cannot be confirmed without DNA. Germline V gene lookup returns CDR1 DFQATT and CDR2 SNEGSKA (reference sequence). The CDR3 extends over 15 amino acids. The CDR3 is CSAIRWGLDLNTQYF.

J is TRBJ2-7 and V is TRBV12-3 or TRBV12-4. The CDR3 runs to 13 residues. The CDR3 region is CASSLDGNYEQYF.

The rearrangement uses TRBV7-9 and TRBJ1-1; without DNA, the TCRdb call of TRBD1 cannot be checked. CDR3 length equals 14 residues. Germline V gene data show CDR1 as SEHNR and CDR2 as FQNEAQ (reference sequence). The CDR3 here is CASSLGGSNTEAFF.